The 28 T cell receptor beta chains below were found in one sample sequenced in a study of early T cells in non-severe SARS-CoV-2 infection. TCRdb re-analysed the 5' RACE reads in MiXCR, keeping a single row per CDR3 protein. The sample records roughly 26,000 distinct CDR3 sequences, roughly 4% being singletons. The sample comprised whole blood. These receptors were obtained from an adult who was a healthcare worker with PCR-confirmed SARS-CoV-2 infection or an uninfected control (not recorded which).

This clonotype was observed many times. This chain joins TRBV4-3 and TRBJ2-2; 7 bases are shared with TRBD1. V trimming: 4 bases; J trimming: 4 bases; junction bases outside the gene matches: 6. The CDR3 has 15 amino acids. CDR1 is LGHNA and CDR2 is YSLEER in the germline V gene. The CDR3 sequence: CASSPGDRSTGELFF. In DNA, the CDR3 is TGCGCCAGCAGCCCAGGGGACAGATCCACCGGGGAGCTGTTTTTT.

This clonotype has a count of ten or more. This chain connects TRBV6-5 to TRBJ1-3, with D tentatively TRBD1 (5 bases). The CDR3 contains 14 residues. V shed 7 bases and J shed 1 base, with 11 bases lying between them. The germline V gene has CDR1 MNHEY and CDR2 SVGAGI. In nucleotides, the CDR3 is TGTGCCAGCACTGGCGGGGGGTCTGGAAACACCATATATTTT. Protein product: CASTGGGSGNTIYF.

This clonotype was recorded at least ten times. This chain uses TRBV11-2 with TRBJ2-5, with TRBD1 as a possible D gene (5 bases). This CDR3 has 15 amino acids. Germline CDR1 reads SGHAT; CDR2 reads FQNNGV. Trimming removed 5 bases at V and 7 bases at J, with 20 bases between. CDR3 region: CASSPPVGRVGTQYF. CDR3 nucleotides: TGTGCCAGCAGCCCGCCGGTGGGCAGGGTAGGGACCCAGTACTTC.

The table lists this clonotype with many counts. The chain combines TRBV5-5 with TRBJ2-3; TRBD1 matches 7 bases. There are 16 residues in the CDR3. Germline assignment: CDR1 SGHKS and CDR2 YYEKEE (reference sequence). The V segment lost 4 bases and the J segment 5 bases; nucleotides outside the gene matches: 13. In DNA form, the CDR3 reads TGTGCCAGCAGCGTGACAGGGACCCCTACGGTAGATACGCAGTATTTT. Its translation: CASSVTGTPTVDTQYF.

Of note for this clonotype: A much larger clone differs from this one at a single base, so this may be a read error. The V gene is TRBV10-3, the J gene TRBJ2-7, with 11 bases that match TRBD1. CDR3 length: 12 residues. The germline V gene encodes CDR1 ENHRY and CDR2 SYGVKD. The DNA of the CDR3 is TGTGCCTTCAGGGACAGGGGGTACGAGCAGTACTTC. This encodes CAFRDRGYEQYF.

In its sample, this clonotype was seen many times. This chain links TRBV19 with TRBJ2-1; D is possibly TRBD2 (6 bases). The CDR3 is made up of 14 amino acids. The V gene lost 9 bases and the J gene lost 4 bases, with 16 bases spanning the gap. The germline CDR1 and CDR2 sequences are LNHDA and SQIVND (reference sequence). CDR3 sequence: CASRERLSYNEQFF. The CDR3 DNA reads TGTGCCAGCCGGGAGCGGCTCTCTTACAATGAGCAGTTCTTC. Filled out from reference TRBV19 and TRBJ2-1, the complete variable domain reads DGGITQSPKYLFRKEGQNVTLSCEQNLNHDAMYWYRQDPGQGLRLIYYSQIVNDFQKGDIAEGYSVSREKKESFPLTVTSAQKNPTAFYLCASRERLSYNEQFFGPGTRLTVL.

At least ten counts were recorded for this clonotype. The chain links TRBV7-6 to TRBJ2-1; D gene unclear. The V gene's germline CDR1 is SGHVS and CDR2 FNYEAQ. The CDR3 spans 11 residues. Trimming cost V 5 bases and J 10 bases, with 9 bases left between them. The CDR3 spells CASSRSSEQFF. CDR3 DNA: TGTGCCAGCAGCCGGAGCTCCGAGCAGTTCTTC. The full variable domain, its missing parts supplied by reference TRBV7-6 and TRBJ2-1, is GAGVSQSPRYKVTKRGQDVALRCDPISGHVSLYWYRQALGQGPEFLTYFNYEAQQDKSGLPNDRFSAERPEGSISTLTIQRTEQRDSAMYRCASSRSSEQFFGPGTRLTVL.

This clonotype appeared many times. The chain joins TRBV5-1 to TRBJ1-3, with D perhaps TRBD1 (5 bases). The V and J ends lost 0 bases and 4 bases respectively, with 8 bases between them. The CDR3 consists of 14 residues. CDR1 and CDR2 from the germline V gene are SGHRS and YFSETQ. CDR3 loop: CASSLAGNGNTIYF. CDR3 sequence (DNA): TGCGCCAGCAGCTTGGCAGGGAACGGAAACACCATATATTTT.

This clonotype came up many times. This rearrangement joins TRBV21-1 to TRBJ1-5. TRBV21-1 is a pseudogene locus. This CDR3 spans 13 amino acids. The CDR3 bases are TGTGCCAGTGACCCCGTCGGCAATCAGCCCCAGCATTTT. Residues: CASDPVGNQPQHF.

This clonotype was observed many times. The chain couples TRBV7-6 to TRBJ2-7; 7 bases are a match to TRBD2. Per the germline V gene, CDR1 is SGHVS and CDR2 is FNYEAQ. The ends lost 3 bases at V and 4 bases at J; junction bases unmatched: 12. The CDR3 is 16 amino acids. The CDR3 bases are TGTGCCAGCAGCTTGGGTGGTAGCGGGTCACATTACGAGCAGTACTTC. It encodes CASSLGGSGSHYEQYF.

There are many counts of this clonotype. This chain uses TRBV11-2 with TRBJ2-1; no firm D call. The germline V gene has CDR1 SGHAT and CDR2 FQNNGV. Trimming cost V 0 bases and J 1 base, with 4 bases left between them. CDR3 length equals 14 residues. The CDR3 region is CASSLEQSYNEQFF. The CDR3 DNA is TGTGCCAGCAGCTTAGAACAGTCCTACAATGAGCAGTTCTTC.

This clonotype was recorded at least ten times. The chain combines TRBV6-2 or TRBV6-3 with TRBJ2-5; D is unresolved. This CDR3 has 14 residues. The V gene's germline CDR1 is MNHEY and CDR2 SVGEGT. V lost 6 bases and J 1 base, leaving 12 bases between the germline ends. CDR3 loop: CASSQRVAQETQYF. CDR3 DNA: TGTGCCAGCAGCCAACGGGTAGCCCAAGAGACCCAGTACTTC.

This clonotype was seen a handful of times. This rearrangement joins TRBV5-1 to TRBJ2-7, with 12 bases lining up with TRBD2. The J segment lost 3 bases and the V segment lost 0 bases, leaving 1 base of the junction unmatched. The CDR3 spans 15 residues. CDR1 SGHRS and CDR2 YFSETQ come from the germline V gene. CDR3 nucleotides: TGCGCCAGCAGCTTGGTGACTAGCGGGAGCTACGAGCAGTACTTC. This codes for CASSLVTSGSYEQYF.

This clonotype qualifies as medium-sized. The chain joins TRBV7-3 to TRBJ2-5; D gene unclear. Deletions cut 1 base from V and 3 bases from J, with 6 bases between. The CDR3 runs to 13 residues. Germline-derived CDR1 and CDR2 are SGHTA and FQGTGA. In DNA, the CDR3 is TGTGCCAGCAGCTTAAGCAGGAAAGAGACCCAGTACTTC. Its protein is CASSLSRKETQYF.

This clonotype was counted many times. The chain joins TRBV7-9 to TRBJ2-7; no clear D. This CDR3 is 14 amino acids long. The ends were cut back, 0 bases at V and 1 base at J, with 7 bases in the middle. Germline V gene sequence: CDR1 SEHNR, CDR2 FQNEAQ (reference sequence). In nucleotides, the CDR3 is TGTGCCAGCAGCTTAGCTGCGACATCCTACGAGCAGTACTTC. Protein sequence: CASSLAATSYEQYF.

This clonotype showed up many times. The chain is built from TRBV20-1 and TRBJ2-1; 12 bases line up with TRBD2. The J segment lost 7 bases and the V segment lost 5 bases, leaving 6 bases of the junction unmatched. The V gene's germline CDR1 is DFQATT and CDR2 SNEGSKA (reference sequence). This CDR3 has 14 amino acids. The CDR3 region is CSASLAGGRNEQFF. DNA of the CDR3: TGCAGTGCTTCCCTAGCGGGAGGGCGGAATGAGCAGTTCTTC.

This clonotype was seen many times. This chain links TRBV18 with TRBJ1-1; D unresolved. V was cut by 3 bases and J by 1 base, with 6 bases left in between. In germline, CDR1 is KGHSH, CDR2 LQKENI. This CDR3 is built from 13 residues. CDR3 DNA sequence: TGTGCCAGCTCACCCCTCGGGAACACTGAAGCTTTCTTT. It is translated as CASSPLGNTEAFF.

This clonotype showed up many times. J is TRBJ2-1 and V is TRBV20-1; the match to TRBD2 covers 8 bases. Germline V gene data show CDR1 as DFQATT and CDR2 as SNEGSKA (reference sequence). The CDR3 is 13 amino acids. The ends lost 8 bases at V and 8 bases at J; junction bases unmatched: 11. Here the CDR3 reads CSRDLAGPDEQFF. The CDR3 nucleotides are TGCAGTAGGGATCTAGCGGGTCCGGATGAGCAGTTCTTC.

This clonotype is medium-sized. The rearrangement links TRBV7-6 to TRBJ2-3; D unresolved. V was trimmed by 2 bases and J by 4 bases, leaving 7 bases between them. The CDR3 length is 13 residues. Germline CDR1 SGHVS, CDR2 FNYEAQ. DNA for the CDR3: TGTGCCAGCAGCTTATCTGGGGCAGATACGCAGTATTTT. Residues: CASSLSGADTQYF.

This clonotype has at least ten counts. This chain joins TRBV6-4 and TRBJ2-1; 10 bases are a match to TRBD2. The CDR3 has 15 residues. Trimming at V came to 3 bases and at J to 4 bases, leaving 3 bases not matched to a gene. The germline gives CDR1 MRHNA, CDR2 SNTAGT. CDR3 coding DNA: TGTGCCAGCAGTGAAGCGGGAGGGATATACAATGAGCAGTTCTTC. Translated: CASSEAGGIYNEQFF.

This clonotype has at least ten counts. The chain links TRBV7-9 to TRBJ1-1; D is unclear. This CDR3 has 11 residues. V gave up 5 bases and J gave up 7 bases, with 8 bases separating them. CDR1 SEHNR and CDR2 FQNEAQ come from the germline V gene (reference sequence). The CDR3 is CASSLRSEAFF. For the CDR3, the DNA is TGTGCCAGCAGCCTACGAAGTGAAGCTTTCTTT.

The V and J genes are TRBV3-1 and TRBJ2-5; D gene ambiguous. Between the trimmed V and J ends, which lost 3 bases and 4 bases, there was a span of 3 bases. The CDR3 runs 11 residues. Germline-derived CDR1 and CDR2 are LGHDT and YNNKEL (reference sequence). CDR3 bases: TGTGCCAGCAGCCAGAGAGAGACCCAGTACTTC. This encodes CASSQRETQYF.

This clonotype was seen repeatedly, ten times or more. The V call is TRBV7-9, the J call TRBJ1-2, with 10 bases matching TRBD1. This CDR3 is 15 amino acids long. CDR1 is SEHNR, CDR2 FQNEAQ, per germline (reference sequence). V trimming: 3 bases; J trimming: 6 bases; junction bases outside the gene matches: 7. The DNA for the CDR3 is TGTGCCAGCAGCTTGACAGGGGGCATAGGGCATGGCTACACCTTC. It codes for CASSLTGGIGHGYTF.

This clonotype was seen many times. This chain joins TRBV18 and TRBJ1-5; 9 bases map to TRBD1. Germline V gives CDR1 KGHSH, CDR2 LQKENI. V gave up 4 bases and J gave up 2 bases; unmatched junction bases: 6. CDR3 length equals 16 residues. The CDR3 DNA is TGTGCCAGCTCACAACGGACAGGGGATGGCAATCAGCCCCAGCATTTT. Translating it yields CASSQRTGDGNQPQHF.

This clonotype showed up many times. CDR3 DNA sequence: TGTGCCAGCAGCCCGACCCTAAATCAGCCCCAGCATTTT. Translation: CASSPTLNQPQHF. This chain links TRBV7-2 with TRBJ1-5, with D unclear. Germline V CDR1 and CDR2: SGHTA, FQGNSA. CDR3 length equals 13 residues. Trimming took 5 bases from V and 4 from J, leaving 9 bases between them.

This clonotype was picked up many times. The chain links TRBV3-1 to TRBJ2-1; no reliable D call. The CDR3 sequence is 12 residues long. Germline CDR1 reads LGHDT; CDR2 reads YNNKEL (reference sequence). The germline V and J ends were trimmed by 3 bases and 10 bases, with 10 bases remaining between them. The CDR3 loop is CASSHLAEEQFF. The CDR3 DNA follows: TGTGCCAGCAGCCACCTTGCTGAGGAGCAGTTCTTC.

In its sample, this clonotype ranks as medium-sized. The genes are TRBV10-3 and TRBJ2-7; 8 bases fit TRBD2. Germline values: CDR1 ENHRY, CDR2 SYGVKD. The V segment lost 4 bases and the J segment 7 bases; nucleotides outside the gene matches: 9. There are 14 residues in the CDR3. The CDR3 nucleotides are TGTGCCATCAGTGGACGGGAGGGGATTGTTGAGCAGTACTTC. Residues: CAISGREGIVEQYF.

In its sample, this clonotype is medium-sized. This chain connects TRBV7-3 to TRBJ2-2; D is perhaps TRBD1 (5 bases). The V and J ends lost 1 base and 2 bases respectively, with 8 bases between them. Germline V lookup: CDR1 SGHTA, CDR2 FQGTGA. The CDR3 covers 15 residues. CDR3 loop: CASSLNRFNTGELFF. CDR3 nucleotides: TGTGCCAGCAGCTTAAACAGGTTCAACACCGGGGAGCTGTTTTTT. The complete variable domain, with remaining parts taken from reference TRBV7-3 and TRBJ2-2, reads GAGVSQTPSNKVTEKGKYVELRCDPISGHTALYWYRQSLGQGPEFLIYFQGTGAADDSGLPNDRFFAVRPEGSVSTLKIQRTERGDSAVYLCASSLNRFNTGELFFGEGSRLTVL.